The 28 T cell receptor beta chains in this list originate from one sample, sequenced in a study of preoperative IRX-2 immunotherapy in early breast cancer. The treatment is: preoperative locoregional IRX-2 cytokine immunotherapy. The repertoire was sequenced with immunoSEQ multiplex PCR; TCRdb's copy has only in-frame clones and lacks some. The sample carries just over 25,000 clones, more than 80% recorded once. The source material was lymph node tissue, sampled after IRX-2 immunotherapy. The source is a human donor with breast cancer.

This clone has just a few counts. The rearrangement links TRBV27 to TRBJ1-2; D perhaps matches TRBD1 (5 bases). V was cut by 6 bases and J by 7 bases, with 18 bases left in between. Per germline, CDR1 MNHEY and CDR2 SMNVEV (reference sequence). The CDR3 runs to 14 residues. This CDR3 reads CASRSGMGNGGYTF. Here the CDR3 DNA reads TGTGCCAGCAGATCAGGGATGGGTAATGGTGGCTACACCTTC.

The CDR3 loop is CASSLDVATRWDFF. The CDR3 DNA reads TGTGCCAGCAGCTTAGATGTTGCGACCAGATGGGATTTCTTC. J is TRBJ2-1 and V is TRBV7-8; no reliable D call. Germline V lookup: CDR1 SGHVS, CDR2 FQNEAQ. The V and J ends lost 1 base and 16 bases respectively, with 20 bases between them. The CDR3 has 14 residues.

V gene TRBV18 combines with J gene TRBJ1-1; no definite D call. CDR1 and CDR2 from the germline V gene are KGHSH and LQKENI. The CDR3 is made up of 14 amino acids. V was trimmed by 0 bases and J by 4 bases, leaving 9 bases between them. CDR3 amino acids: CASSPPQTFTEAFF. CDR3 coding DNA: TGTGCCAGCTCACCACCCCAGACTTTCACTGAAGCTTTCTTT.

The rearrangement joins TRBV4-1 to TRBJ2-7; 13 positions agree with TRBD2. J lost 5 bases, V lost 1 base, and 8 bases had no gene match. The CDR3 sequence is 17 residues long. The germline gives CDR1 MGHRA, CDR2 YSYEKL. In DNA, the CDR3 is TGCGCCAGCAGCCAAGGGACTAGCGGGGGCCCTTGGGACGAGCAGTACTTC. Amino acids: CASSQGTSGGPWDEQYF.

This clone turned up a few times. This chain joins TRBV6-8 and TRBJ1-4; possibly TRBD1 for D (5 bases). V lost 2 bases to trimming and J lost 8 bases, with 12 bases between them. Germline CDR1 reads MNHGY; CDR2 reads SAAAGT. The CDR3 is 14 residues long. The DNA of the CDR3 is TGTGCCAGCAGTTACGGCGGGGCTCGAGAAAAACTGTTTTTT. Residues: CASSYGGAREKLFF.

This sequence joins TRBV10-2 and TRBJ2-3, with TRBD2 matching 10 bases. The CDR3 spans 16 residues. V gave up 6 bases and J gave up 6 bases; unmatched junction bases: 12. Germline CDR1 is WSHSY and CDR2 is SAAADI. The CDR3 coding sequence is TGCGCCAGCAGGCTGACTAGTAGCGGGGGGAGGGATACGCAGTATTTT. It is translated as CASRLTSSGGRDTQYF.

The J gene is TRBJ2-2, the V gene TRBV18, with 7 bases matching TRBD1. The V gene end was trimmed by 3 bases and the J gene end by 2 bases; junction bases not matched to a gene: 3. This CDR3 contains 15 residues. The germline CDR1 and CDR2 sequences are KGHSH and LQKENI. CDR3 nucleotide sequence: TGTGCCAGCTCACCCCGGACAGGAAACACCGGGGAGCTGTTTTTT. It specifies CASSPRTGNTGELFF.

The CDR3 loop is CSVEDFRYEQYF. CDR3 in DNA: TGCAGCGTTGAAGATTTCAGGTACGAGCAGTACTTC. The V and J genes are TRBV29-1 and TRBJ2-7, with no clear D. The CDR3 loop spans 12 amino acids. CDR1 is SQVTM, CDR2 ANQGSEA, per germline. V was shortened by 0 bases and J by 4 bases, with 7 bases between the two germline ends.

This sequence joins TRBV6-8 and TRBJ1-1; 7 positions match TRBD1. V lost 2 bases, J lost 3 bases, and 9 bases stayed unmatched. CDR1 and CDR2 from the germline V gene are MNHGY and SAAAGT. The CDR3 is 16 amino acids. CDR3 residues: CASSYPPDRTYTEAFF. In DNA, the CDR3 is TGTGCCAGCAGTTACCCTCCGGACAGGACGTACACTGAAGCTTTCTTT.

CDR3 DNA: TGTGCCAGCAGCCCCGTGCGGACTGAAGCTTTCTTT. It encodes CASSPVRTEAFF. The chain combines TRBV28 with TRBJ1-1, with D uncertain. Deletions cut 6 bases from V and 5 bases from J, with 10 bases between. Germline values: CDR1 MDHEN, CDR2 SYDVKM. This CDR3 spans 12 amino acids.

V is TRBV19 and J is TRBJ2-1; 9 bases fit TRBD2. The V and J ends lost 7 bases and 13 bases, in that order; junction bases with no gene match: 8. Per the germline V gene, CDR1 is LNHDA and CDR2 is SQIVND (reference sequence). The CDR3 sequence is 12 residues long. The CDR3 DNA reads TGTGCCAGTAACCCAATAGCGGGGGAACAGTTCTTC. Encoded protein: CASNPIAGEQFF.

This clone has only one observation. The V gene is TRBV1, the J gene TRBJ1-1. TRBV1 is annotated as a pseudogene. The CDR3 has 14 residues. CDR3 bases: TGCGCCAGCAGCCAAGAGGAGGGTTCCACTGAAGCTTTCTTT. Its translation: CASSQEEGSTEAFF.

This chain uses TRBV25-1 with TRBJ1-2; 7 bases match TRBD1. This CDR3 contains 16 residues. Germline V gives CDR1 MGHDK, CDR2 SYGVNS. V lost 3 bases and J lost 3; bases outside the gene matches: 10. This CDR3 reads CASSDTGWRGHYGYTF. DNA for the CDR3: TGTGCCAGCAGTGACACGGGGTGGAGGGGGCACTATGGCTACACCTTC.

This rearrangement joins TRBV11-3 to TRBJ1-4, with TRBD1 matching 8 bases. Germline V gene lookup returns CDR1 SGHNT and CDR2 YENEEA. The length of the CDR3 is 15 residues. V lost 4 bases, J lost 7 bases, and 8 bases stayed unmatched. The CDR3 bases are TGTGCCAGCAGCTCTAGGACAGGGCTTGGTGAAAAACTGTTTTTT. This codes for CASSSRTGLGEKLFF.

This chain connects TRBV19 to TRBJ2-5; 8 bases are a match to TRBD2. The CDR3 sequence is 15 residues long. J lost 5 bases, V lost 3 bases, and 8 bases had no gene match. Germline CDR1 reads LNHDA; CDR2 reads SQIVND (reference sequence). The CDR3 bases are TGTGCCAGTAGTATTGGAGTAGCGGGGTTTGAGACCCAGTACTTC. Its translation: CASSIGVAGFETQYF.

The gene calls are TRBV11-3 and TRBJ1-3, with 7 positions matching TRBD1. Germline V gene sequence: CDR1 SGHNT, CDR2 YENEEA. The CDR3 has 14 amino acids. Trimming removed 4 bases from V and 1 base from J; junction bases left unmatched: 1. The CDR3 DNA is TGTGCCAGCAGCTACAGGGGTTCTGGAAACACCATATATTTT. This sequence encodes CASSYRGSGNTIYF. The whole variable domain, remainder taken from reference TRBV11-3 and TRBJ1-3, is EAGVVQSPRYKIIEKKQPVAFWCNPISGHNTLYWYLQNLGQGPELLIRYENEEAVDDSQLPKDRFSAERLKGVDSTLKIQPAELGDSAVYLCASSYRGSGNTIYFGEGSWLTVV.

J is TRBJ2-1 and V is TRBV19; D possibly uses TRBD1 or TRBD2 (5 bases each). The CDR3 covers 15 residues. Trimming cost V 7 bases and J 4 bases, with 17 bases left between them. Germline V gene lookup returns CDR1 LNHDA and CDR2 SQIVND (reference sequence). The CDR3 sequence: CASNPGPVTYNEQFF. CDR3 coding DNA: TGTGCCAGTAATCCGGGACCCGTCACTTACAATGAGCAGTTCTTC.

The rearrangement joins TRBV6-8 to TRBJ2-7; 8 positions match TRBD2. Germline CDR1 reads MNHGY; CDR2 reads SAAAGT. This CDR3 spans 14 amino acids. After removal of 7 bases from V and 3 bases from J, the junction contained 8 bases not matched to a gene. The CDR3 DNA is TGTGCCAGCAAGATAGCGGGGTCCCTCTACGAGCAGTACTTC. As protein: CASKIAGSLYEQYF.

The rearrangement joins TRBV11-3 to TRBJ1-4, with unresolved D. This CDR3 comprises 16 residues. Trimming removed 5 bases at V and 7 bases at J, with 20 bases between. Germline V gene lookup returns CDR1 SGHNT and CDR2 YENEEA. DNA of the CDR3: TGTGCCAGCAGCGCCAACCAAGTGGCCGGTGGTGAAAAACTGTTTTTT. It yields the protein CASSANQVAGGEKLFF. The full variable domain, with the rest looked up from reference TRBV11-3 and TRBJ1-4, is EAGVVQSPRYKIIEKKQPVAFWCNPISGHNTLYWYLQNLGQGPELLIRYENEEAVDDSQLPKDRFSAERLKGVDSTLKIQPAELGDSAVYLCASSANQVAGGEKLFFGSGTQLSVL.

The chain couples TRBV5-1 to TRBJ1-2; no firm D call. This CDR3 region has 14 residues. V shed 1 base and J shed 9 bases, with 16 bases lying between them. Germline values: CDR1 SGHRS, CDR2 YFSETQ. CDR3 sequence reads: CASSLSQPSRSYTF. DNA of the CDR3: TGCGCCAGCAGCTTGTCACAGCCCTCACGAAGCTACACCTTC.

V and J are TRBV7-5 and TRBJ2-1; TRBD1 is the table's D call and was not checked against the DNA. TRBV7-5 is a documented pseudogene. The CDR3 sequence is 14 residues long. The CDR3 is CASSLADRGHEQFF. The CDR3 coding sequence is TGTGCCAGCAGCTTGGCGGACAGGGGTCATGAGCAGTTCTTC.

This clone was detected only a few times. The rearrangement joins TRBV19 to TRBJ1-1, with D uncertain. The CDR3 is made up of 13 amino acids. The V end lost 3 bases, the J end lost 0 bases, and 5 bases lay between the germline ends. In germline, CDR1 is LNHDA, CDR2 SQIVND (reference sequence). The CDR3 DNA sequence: TGTGCCAGTAGTATGCGCGTGAACACTGAAGCTTTCTTT. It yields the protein CASSMRVNTEAFF.

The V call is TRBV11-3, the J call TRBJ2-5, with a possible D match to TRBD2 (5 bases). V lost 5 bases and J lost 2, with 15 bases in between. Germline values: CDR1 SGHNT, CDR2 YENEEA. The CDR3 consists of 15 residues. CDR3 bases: TGTGCCAGCAGCCAAAGTCCTAGCAGGCAAGAGACCCAGTACTTC. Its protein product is CASSQSPSRQETQYF. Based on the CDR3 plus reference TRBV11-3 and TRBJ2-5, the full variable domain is EAGVVQSPRYKIIEKKQPVAFWCNPISGHNTLYWYLQNLGQGPELLIRYENEEAVDDSQLPKDRFSAERLKGVDSTLKIQPAELGDSAVYLCASSQSPSRQETQYFGPGTRLLVL.

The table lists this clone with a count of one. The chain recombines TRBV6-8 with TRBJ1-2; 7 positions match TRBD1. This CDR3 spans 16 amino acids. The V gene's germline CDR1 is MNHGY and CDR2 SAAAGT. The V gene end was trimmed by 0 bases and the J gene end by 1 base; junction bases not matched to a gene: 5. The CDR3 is CASSYSASGGNYGYTF. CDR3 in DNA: TGTGCCAGCAGTTACTCAGCCTCAGGGGGTAACTATGGCTACACCTTC.

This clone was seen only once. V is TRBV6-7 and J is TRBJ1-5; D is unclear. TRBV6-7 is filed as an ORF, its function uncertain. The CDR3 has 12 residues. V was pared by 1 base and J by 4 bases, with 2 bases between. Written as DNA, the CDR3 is TGTGCCAGCAGTTACTTGAATCAGCCCCAGCATTTT. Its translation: CASSYLNQPQHF.

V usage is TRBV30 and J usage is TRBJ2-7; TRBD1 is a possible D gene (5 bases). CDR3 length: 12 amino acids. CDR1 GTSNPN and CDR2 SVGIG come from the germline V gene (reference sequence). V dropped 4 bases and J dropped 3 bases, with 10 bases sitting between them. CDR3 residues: CAWMGRDYEQYF. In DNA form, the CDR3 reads TGTGCCTGGATGGGCAGGGACTACGAGCAGTACTTC.

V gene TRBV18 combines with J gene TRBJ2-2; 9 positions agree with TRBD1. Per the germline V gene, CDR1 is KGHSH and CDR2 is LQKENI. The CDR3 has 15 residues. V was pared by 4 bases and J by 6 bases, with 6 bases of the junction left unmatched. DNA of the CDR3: TGTGCCAGCTCACTTTCCGGACAGGGGTCCGGGGAGCTGTTTTTT. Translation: CASSLSGQGSGELFF.

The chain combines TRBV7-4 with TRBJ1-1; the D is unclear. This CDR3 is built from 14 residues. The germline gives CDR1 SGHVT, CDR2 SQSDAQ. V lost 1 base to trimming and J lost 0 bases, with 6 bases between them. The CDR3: CASSLGQMNTEAFF. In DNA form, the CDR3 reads TGTGCCAGCAGCTTAGGGCAGATGAACACTGAAGCTTTCTTT.